This note documents a single T cell receptor (beta chain) sequence. What it recognizes is unknown. Per germline, CDR1 SGHVS and CDR2 FQNEAQ. This CDR3 is 14 amino acids long. The ends lost 1 base at V and 6 bases at J; junction bases unmatched: 1. The source of the sample is a study of glioma-infiltrating T cells after dendritic cell vaccination. Study details: Patients had newly diagnosed or recurrent glioblastoma and received dendritic cell vaccines. Dendritic cells derived from monocytes and pulsed with autologous tumor lysate formed the vaccine. Study-level findings and limits: Estimated pretreatment TIL content predicted outcome after dendritic cell vaccination.

Amplification used 60 V beta primers and 13 J beta primers. Clones were sequenced by immunoSEQ multiplex PCR, and TCRdb holds only the in-frame ones, with some missing. The top ten hold roughly 8.5% of the sample, which has under 75,000 clones, about 84% seen once. The time point was: after dendritic cell vaccination, including at tumor progression/relapse. The gene calls are TRBV7-8 and TRBJ2-3; 10 bases agree with TRBD2. The starting material was blood, obtained after dendritic cell vaccination. This TCR was sampled from a human donor with glioblastoma. CDR3 DNA sequence: TGTGCCAGCAGCTTAGTTAGCGGGGGGGATACGCAGTATTTT. Protein sequence: CASSLVSGGDTQYF.